These T cell receptor beta chains were read from a single sample in a study of shared T cell receptors in the human thymus. Repertoires were generated with immunoSEQ multiplex PCR, while TCRdb's copy carries only in-frame clones and drops some. The data hold 550,000 to 800,000 clones, with roughly 88% observed a single time. This sample was also put to use in a study of human thymus T cells.

The specimen sequenced was thymocytes. These receptors came from a girl less than two years old with a congenital heart defect. The CDR3 runs from the conserved cysteine through the conserved F or W. A D gene is named only where the DNA matches it firmly. Rows may omit the clone size; those that give it use once, few, many or a size class.

clone_size	v_call	j_call	d_call	cdr3_aa	cdr3_nt
NA	TRBV30	TRBJ2-2	NA	CAWGRGPDTGELFF	TGTGCCTGGGGAAGGGGTCCAGACACCGGGGAGCTGTTTTTT
NA	TRBV19	TRBJ1-2	TRBD1	CASSSGTGARYTF	TGTGCCAGTAGCTCCGGGACAGGGGCCCGCTACACCTTC
NA	TRBV4-3	TRBJ2-7	NA	CASSQDVGAASYEQYF	TGCGCCAGCAGCCAAGATGTGGGAGCCGCGTCCTACGAGCAGTACTTC
NA	TRBV30	TRBJ1-6	TRBD1	CAWGVSGQGNSPLHF	TGTGCCTGGGGGGTCTCGGGACAGGGAAATTCACCCCTCCACTTT
NA	TRBV9	TRBJ1-1	TRBD1	CASSVTGTEASTEAFF	TGTGCCAGCAGCGTTACCGGGACAGAAGCTTCCACTGAAGCTTTCTTT
NA	TRBV2	TRBJ1-5	TRBD1	CASKAGGGRLQPQHF	TGTGCCAGCAAGGCGGGAGGGGGCAGGTTGCAGCCCCAGCATTTT
NA	TRBV2	TRBJ2-3	TRBD1	CASSEGDSYTDTQYF	TGTGCCAGCAGTGAGGGGGACAGTTACACAGATACGCAGTATTTT
NA	TRBV9	TRBJ2-5	TRBD2	CASSVDLAGQETQYF	TGTGCCAGCAGCGTAGATCTAGCGGGGCAAGAGACCCAGTACTTC
NA	TRBV19	TRBJ1-1	NA	CASSSRGVNTEAFF	TGTGCCAGTAGTAGCAGGGGTGTGAACACTGAAGCTTTCTTT
NA	TRBV5-1	TRBJ2-1	TRBD1	CASSASGTGVYNEQFF	TGCGCCAGCAGCGCGTCCGGGACAGGGGTTTACAATGAGCAGTTCTTC
NA	TRBV4-3	TRBJ1-4	NA	CASSQVSEGGDEKLFF	TGCGCCAGCAGCCAAGTTAGCGAGGGTGGGGATGAAAAACTGTTTTTT
NA	TRBV7-2	TRBJ2-7	NA	CASSPRTGGHQGLYEQYF	TGTGCCAGCAGCCCCAGGACCGGGGGGCACCAGGGACTATACGAGCAGTACTTC
few	TRBV9	TRBJ1-2	TRBD1	CASSAHVRDSPIGYTF	TGTGCCAGCAGCGCCCACGTTAGGGACAGCCCTATAGGCTACACCTTC
once	TRBV7-9	TRBJ2-5	TRBD1	CASSRQTGEFETQYF	TGTGCCAGCAGCCGCCAGACAGGGGAGTTCGAGACCCAGTACTTC
few	TRBV6-5	TRBJ1-1	TRBD1	CASSRDRGNTEAFF	TGTGCCAGCAGTCGGGACAGGGGTAACACTGAAGCTTTCTTT
few	TRBV27	TRBJ1-6	TRBD1	CASSQIRQGTRGSPLHF	TGTGCCAGCAGTCAAATCCGACAGGGCACAAGAGGGTCACCCCTCCACTTT
NA	TRBV6-5	TRBJ2-7	TRBD2	CASSYQSAGGSYEQYF	TGTGCCAGCAGTTACCAATCAGCGGGGGGATCCTACGAGCAGTACTTC
once	TRBV5-1	TRBJ2-3	NA	CASSLSHRGTDTQYF	TGCGCCAGCAGCTTGTCCCACAGGGGCACAGATACGCAGTATTTT
NA	TRBV13	TRBJ2-5	TRBD2	CASSLGGLATETQYF	TGTGCCAGCAGCTTAGGGGGACTAGCGACAGAGACCCAGTACTTC
NA	TRBV27	TRBJ1-6	NA	CASSLSRQNNSPLHF	TGTGCCAGCAGTTTATCGAGACAGAATAATTCACCCCTCCACTTT
NA	TRBV5-3	TRBJ1-2	TRBD1	CARSLRQGNYGYTF	TGTGCCAGAAGCTTGCGACAGGGAAACTATGGCTACACCTTC
NA	TRBV27	TRBJ2-1	TRBD2	CASSLRREVEQFF	TGTGCCAGCAGTCTCCGTCGGGAGGTTGAGCAGTTCTTC
NA	TRBV5-6	TRBJ2-6	NA	CASSLDALRTSGANVLTF	TGTGCCAGCAGCTTGGATGCTCTACGAACCTCTGGGGCCAACGTCCTGACTTTC
NA	TRBV12-5	TRBJ1-2	TRBD1	CASGSWDSYGYTF	TGTGCTAGTGGTTCCTGGGACAGCTATGGCTACACCTTC
once	TRBV4-3	TRBJ1-2	TRBD1	CASSLRRGQTYGYTF	TGCGCCAGCAGCCTACGCAGGGGGCAGACCTATGGCTACACCTTC
once	TRBV29-1	TRBJ1-1	TRBD1	CSVLREGAENTEAFF	TGCAGCGTTTTACGTGAGGGGGCGGAAAACACTGAAGCTTTCTTT
NA	TRBV15	TRBJ1-5	NA	CATSIPAESNQPQHF	TGTGCCACCAGCATCCCAGCGGAGAGCAATCAGCCCCAGCATTTT
once	TRBV9	TRBJ2-5	NA	CASSRTGGEETQYF	TGTGCCAGCAGCCGCACCGGAGGCGAAGAGACCCAGTACTTC
NA	TRBV6-5	TRBJ2-5	TRBD1	CASSNPGQVQETQYF	TGTGCCAGCAGCAACCCAGGACAGGTCCAAGAGACCCAGTACTTC
once	TRBV9	TRBJ2-3	TRBD2	CASSVGRGGGTDTQYF	TGTGCCAGCAGCGTAGGACGGGGGGGCGGCACAGATACGCAGTATTTT
NA	TRBV10-1	TRBJ2-7	TRBD1	CASSPGTGGKEQYF	TGCGCCAGCAGTCCCGGGACAGGGGGCAAAGAGCAGTACTTC
NA	TRBV7-9	TRBJ1-6	TRBD1	CASSPGTGSYSPLHF	TGTGCCAGCAGCCCCGGGACAGGGTCCTATTCACCCCTCCACTTT
NA	TRBV2	TRBJ2-3	TRBD1	CASSVEDRVIPF	TGTGCCAGCAGTGTTGAGGACAGGGTTATCCCCTTT
NA	TRBV7-9	TRBJ2-5	TRBD2	CASSLAVQRGRQETQYF	TGTGCCAGCAGCTTAGCGGTACAGCGGGGGCGCCAAGAGACCCAGTACTTC
NA	TRBV19	TRBJ2-5	NA	CASSLQGGQETQYF	TGTGCCAGTAGCCTACAGGGTGGGCAAGAGACCCAGTACTTC
once	TRBV2	TRBJ2-5	TRBD1	CASSRTGGETQYF	TGTGCCAGCAGTCGGACAGGGGGCGAGACCCAGTACTTC
NA	TRBV5-4	TRBJ1-1	NA	CASSLGQRITEAFF	TGTGCCAGCAGCTTGGGACAGCGTATCACTGAAGCTTTCTTT
NA	TRBV28	TRBJ2-3	NA	CASRILPGTTTDTQYF	TGTGCCAGCAGGATATTACCCGGGACAACCACAGATACGCAGTATTTT
NA	TRBV7-6	TRBJ2-2	NA	CASSLLQVPTGELFF	TGTGCCAGCAGCTTATTGCAGGTACCCACCGGGGAGCTGTTTTTT
NA	TRBV7-3	TRBJ2-7	TRBD2	CASSSYHGRAYEQYF	TGTGCCAGCAGCTCATACCACGGGAGGGCCTACGAGCAGTACTTC
few	TRBV2	TRBJ2-1	NA	CASRDHLSAFSYNEQFF	TGTGCCAGCAGGGACCACCTTAGCGCGTTCTCCTACAATGAGCAGTTCTTC
NA	TRBV11-2	TRBJ1-1	TRBD1	CASSPRQGKRDTEAFF	TGTGCCAGCAGCCCTCGACAGGGGAAGCGCGACACTGAAGCTTTCTTT
NA	TRBV29-1	TRBJ2-7	TRBD2	CSVRGESYEQYF	TGCAGCGTTCGGGGGGAATCTTACGAGCAGTACTTC
NA	TRBV2	TRBJ1-2	NA	CASSENYPNYGYTF	TGTGCCAGCAGTGAAAACTACCCTAACTATGGCTACACCTTC
NA	TRBV7-2	TRBJ2-1	NA	CASSFLPVGQASYNEQFF	TGTGCCAGCAGCTTCCTTCCCGTCGGACAAGCCTCCTACAATGAGCAGTTCTTC
NA	TRBV7-2	TRBJ2-1	TRBD1	CASTQGAPTYNEQFF	TGTGCCAGCACTCAGGGGGCCCCTACCTACAATGAGCAGTTCTTC
NA	TRBV4-3	TRBJ2-1	NA	CASSQDGGYNEQFF	TGCGCCAGCAGCCAAGATGGAGGGTACAATGAGCAGTTCTTC
few	TRBV29-1	TRBJ1-2	NA	CSVRDYVGTLVTF	TGCAGCGTTAGGGACTATGTGGGAACCCTCGTCACCTTC
NA	TRBV7-8	TRBJ2-2	NA	CASSPVLLWCGGGAGELFF	TGTGCCAGCAGCCCCGTTTTGTTGTGGTGTGGAGGAGGTGCCGGGGAGCTGTTTTTT
NA	TRBV12-5	TRBJ2-7	TRBD1	CASGSTQGVYEQYF	TGTGCTAGTGGTTCGACACAGGGGGTCTACGAGCAGTACTTC
NA	TRBV28	TRBJ1-2	NA	CASSFGDGYTF	TGTGCCAGCAGTTTCGGGGATGGCTACACCTTC
NA	TRBV10-3	TRBJ1-5	TRBD1	CAISDRGGNQPQHF	TGTGCCATCAGTGACAGGGGGGGCAATCAGCCCCAGCATTTT
NA	TRBV4-1	TRBJ2-1	NA	CASSLGGGDEQFF	TGCGCCAGCAGCCTCGGCGGAGGGGATGAGCAGTTCTTC
NA	TRBV4-1	TRBJ1-2	NA	CASSRRRGVVGYTF	TGCGCCAGCAGCCGCAGACGGGGGGTGGTTGGCTACACCTTC
NA	TRBV5-5	TRBJ1-1	NA	CASSSSCLNTEAFF	TGTGCCAGCAGCTCAAGCTGCTTAAACACTGAAGCTTTCTTT
NA	TRBV10-2	TRBJ2-7	TRBD1	CASSERGGTGAARANSYEQYF	TGCGCCAGCAGTGAGAGGGGTGGGACAGGAGCTGCTAGGGCCAACTCCTACGAGCAGTACTTC
once	TRBV7-9	TRBJ1-6	NA	CASSRGRVGGGYYNSPLHF	TGTGCCAGCAGCCGAGGCCGCGTGGGTGGAGGCTACTATAATTCACCCCTCCACTTT
NA	TRBV9	TRBJ2-1	TRBD2	CASSVYRGLAGLYEQFF	TGTGCCAGCAGCGTATACCGAGGACTAGCGGGGTTGTATGAGCAGTTCTTC
NA	TRBV4-2	TRBJ2-2	TRBD1	CATGTARQTKNTGELFF	TGTGCCACCGGGACAGCCCGACAAACCAAGAACACCGGGGAGCTGTTTTTT
NA	TRBV6-1	TRBJ2-7	NA	CASSAGLYEQYF	TGTGCCAGCAGTGCTGGCCTCTACGAGCAGTACTTC